This TCR beta chain was found in a study of beta chain features in type 1 diabetes (dated 2018 in TCRdb). About the full investigation: Patients and healthy donors did not differ in mean age, gender distribution, total cell number or subset yield. A total of roughly 99 million sorted cells were examined across all samples, and the number of cells per subset was strongly correlated with RNA yield. The study compared the TCRB repertoires of sorted circulating CD4+ T cell subsets in recently diagnosed type 1 diabetes patients with those in matched healthy donors. Naive and central memory subsets were obtained from all 28 donors, but regulatory and stem cell-like memory subsets were isolated from only 8 patients and roughly eight healthy donors. Points the paper makes about the study in general: Shorter templates might have been favored by PCR, but patient and control samples were amplified and corrected together, so both groups would have been affected equally by any skew. Naive, central memory and regulatory TCRB repertoires appeared more similar among patients than among healthy donors. Because cDNA was sequenced instead of genomic DNA, activated cells with high expression could be over-represented, although the groups did not differ in activation or CD3 levels. Only small numbers of individuals were included in the HLA sub-analyses, which left unresolved whether HLA type had any influence on TCRB rearrangement. A moderate but significant shortening of TCRB CDR3 length was observed in type 1 diabetes patients in all four CD4+ subsets. At VDJ recombination sites, type 1 diabetes patients had fewer insertions and more deleted nucleotides, which implies abnormalities in thymic rearrangement.

Clipping removes 4 bases from V and 3 bases from J, with 9 as the unmatched junction base count. CDR1 and CDR2 (MGHRA, YSYEKL) derive from the germline V gene. The CDR3, cysteine through phenylalanine, is 15 amino acids long. The sequence is cut down to CDR3 DNA, 45 bases in frame from base 1. This clone was observed many times. The target of this receptor is not known. Per-base quality was not reported, and no clone a single base away is much larger than it. A single peripheral blood draw of about 116 mL on average was collected from each donor into heparinised tubes. A BD FACSAria II and a panel including CD45RO, CCR7, CD25, CD127, CD95 and CD27 were used to sort naive, central memory, regulatory and stem cell-like memory CD4+ T cells. All sorted populations exceeded 95% purity. PBMCs were isolated right away by Lymphoprep density gradient centrifugation and were stained directly, without culture. To minimize batch effects, samples were stained and sorted in pairs, one healthy donor with one patient per experiment.

The entire amount of isolated RNA was reverse transcribed using the High Capacity cDNA Reverse Transcription Kit, so the sequenced TCRB transcripts were expressed ones. Naive, central memory and regulatory T cell samples underwent deep immunoSEQ sequencing, averaging about 3.57 million total reads per sample. Sorted cells were lysed in RLT buffer and RNA was extracted with DNase-treated RNeasy Micro or Mini kits, depending on cell number. To prevent cross-contamination, each cell subset was processed individually, whereas patient and healthy donor samples were processed jointly. Using the immunoSEQ multiplex PCR, TCRB sequences were amplified from cDNA into 87-bp fragments spanning the CDR3 region. The amplicons were sequenced using the Illumina HiSeq platform. The authors processed their data as follows. Synthetic template baselines were used to correct PCR bias computationally, reads within Hamming distance 2 were collapsed, and singletons that could not be merged were discarded. By aligning reads against IMGT, V, D and J genes, CDR3 length, and insertions or deletions at six rearrangement sites were assigned. Clonotype counts were normalized to sorted cell number within each subset before computing true diversity and Gini coefficients with the tcR R package. The overlap coefficient, calculated on TCRB nucleotide sequences, was used to quantify repertoire sharing. Imported from immuneACCESS, the table was reduced by TCRdb to in-frame sequences with V and J called. These copies leave out some clones; in studies compared against another copy, an unresolved V gene accounts for under half, and the cause of the remainder is not known. V and J calls and clone size are those listed in that table; D and trimming were worked out from the DNA. The sample table records 250,000 to 300,000 clones; 8% of these occur just once. The ten largest clones take up roughly 1% of the sample.

The sequenced material came from central memory CD4+ T cells from blood. This sequence originates from a woman in her late teens or twenties in good health. Recombination joined TRBV4-1 with TRBJ2-7; the central 7 bases match TRBD1. This receptor carries the CDR3 CASSPTRGKGYEQYF. The DNA is as follows: TGCGCCAGCAGCCCGACCAGGGGGAAAGGCTACGAGCAGTACTTC.